A single sample gave rise to the 20 T cell receptor beta chains below, sequenced in a study of T cell changes during pregnancy in multiple sclerosis. Some clones are missing from TCRdb's copy, which holds only in-frame ones; the method was immunoSEQ multiplex PCR. The sample lists approximately 53,000 clones, around 94% occurring once. Material: CD4+ T cells from peripheral blood mononuclear cells, obtained before pregnancy. Receptor source: a female donor with multiple sclerosis, enrolled in a pregnancy study.

This clone has a handful of counts. The chain has TRBV7-9 and TRBJ1-2; 9 bases agree with TRBD1. Trimming cost V 3 bases and J 8 bases; bases outside gene matches: 4. This CDR3 has 13 amino acids. The V gene's germline CDR1 is SEHNR and CDR2 FQNEAQ (reference sequence). In nucleotides, the CDR3 is TGTGCCAGCAGCTTGCGGGGACAGGGAGGCTACACCTTC. Amino acids: CASSLRGQGGYTF.

The CDR3 loop is CASSQGWETGYNEQFF. CDR3 bases: TGCGCCAGCAGCCAGGGATGGGAGACAGGCTACAATGAGCAGTTCTTC. V usage is TRBV4-3 and J usage is TRBJ2-1, with a possible D match to TRBD1 (6 bases). This CDR3 comprises 16 residues. Between the trimmed V and J ends, which lost 3 bases and 3 bases, there was a span of 15 bases. CDR1 LGHNA and CDR2 YSLEER come from the germline V gene.

This sequence joins TRBV28 and TRBJ2-4; 10 bases align to TRBD1. Germline V gene sequence: CDR1 MDHEN, CDR2 SYDVKM. There are 15 residues in the CDR3. V was pared by 6 bases and J by 8 bases, with 10 bases of the junction left unmatched. CDR3 DNA: TGTGCCAGCAGCGCCGGGACAGGGGAAGGGTACATTCAGTACTTC. Translation: CASSAGTGEGYIQYF. Combining the CDR3 with reference TRBV28 and TRBJ2-4 gives the whole variable domain DVKVTQSSRYLVKRTGEKVFLECVQDMDHENMFWYRQDPGLGLRLIYFSYDVKMKEKGDIPEGYSVSREKKERFSLILESASTNQTSMYLCASSAGTGEGYIQYFGAGTRLSVL.

The chain is built from TRBV29-1 and TRBJ2-7, with 14 bases fitting TRBD2. The ends lost 0 bases at V and 7 bases at J; junction bases unmatched: 14. Germline assignment: CDR1 SQVTM and CDR2 ANQGSEA. The CDR3 sequence is 18 residues long. CDR3 region: CSVEDPYGTSGRTGEQYF. DNA for the CDR3: TGCAGCGTTGAAGATCCCTACGGGACTAGCGGGAGAACGGGGGAGCAGTACTTC.

V usage is TRBV19 and J usage is TRBJ1-5; 8 bases line up with TRBD1. Germline V gene sequence: CDR1 LNHDA, CDR2 SQIVND (reference sequence). The CDR3 length is 14 residues. The V and J ends lost 9 bases and 8 bases, in that order; junction bases with no gene match: 12. In nucleotides, the CDR3 is TGTGCCAGCGCCGGGACAGGAGACGCCAAGCCCCAGCATTTT. The encoded protein is CASAGTGDAKPQHF.

The V and J genes are TRBV27 and TRBJ2-7, with 8 bases identical to TRBD1. The CDR3 extends over 14 amino acids. The trim removed 0 bases at V and 3 bases at J, leaving 1 base unmatched. The V gene's germline CDR1 is MNHEY and CDR2 SMNVEV (reference sequence). The CDR3: CASSLSRGLYEQYF. DNA for the CDR3: TGTGCCAGCAGTTTATCCAGGGGGCTCTACGAGCAGTACTTC.

The sample holds many counts of this clone. The V and J genes are TRBV6-1 and TRBJ1-4; TRBD1 aligns across 7 bases. Germline V lookup: CDR1 MNHNS, CDR2 SASEGT. V was clipped by 5 bases and J by 0 bases; unmatched bases: 3. The CDR3 has 15 residues. CDR3 amino acids: CASSTGATTNEKLFF. The CDR3 nucleotides read TGTGCCAGCAGTACAGGGGCTACAACTAATGAAAAACTGTTTTTT.

This sequence joins TRBV10-1 and TRBJ2-1, with 8 nucleotides matching TRBD2. The ends lost 4 bases at V and 9 bases at J; junction bases unmatched: 17. Germline CDR1 is WNHNN and CDR2 is SYGVQD (reference sequence). The CDR3 is 17 amino acids. CDR3 residues: CASSVLPGLVFLSEQFF. The DNA of the CDR3 is TGCGCCAGCAGTGTTCTCCCGGGACTAGTCTTTTTAAGTGAGCAGTTCTTC.

The chain joins TRBV12-5 to TRBJ2-1; 7 bases fit TRBD2. CDR1 and CDR2 from the germline V gene are LGHNT and FRNRAP. The CDR3 consists of 16 residues. V shed 2 bases and J 3 bases; nucleotides not matched to a gene: 7. The DNA of the CDR3 is TGTGCTAGTGGTTTGATTGTAACTAGCGACTACAATGAGCAGTTCTTC. This gives the protein CASGLIVTSDYNEQFF.

This chain connects TRBV2 to TRBJ1-1, with 8 bases lining up with TRBD1. Per the germline V gene, CDR1 is SNHLY and CDR2 is FYNNEI. The J segment lost 4 bases and the V segment lost 6 bases, leaving 10 bases of the junction unmatched. The CDR3 length is 15 residues. CDR3 in amino acids: CASRTNRGVSTEAFF. The CDR3 DNA is TGTGCCAGCAGAACGAACAGGGGGGTGAGCACTGAAGCTTTCTTT.

This chain links TRBV14 with TRBJ1-2; TRBD1 aligns across 7 bases. V shed 2 bases, J shed 5 bases, and the junction held 11 bases outside the gene matches. The CDR3 spans 16 residues. Germline CDR1 SGHDN, CDR2 FVKESK. CDR3 DNA: TGTGCCAGCAGCCAAATCGGACAGGATCTGTCTTATGGCTACACCTTC. Translation gives CASSQIGQDLSYGYTF.

This chain connects TRBV18 to TRBJ2-3; 10 nucleotides match TRBD1. CDR1 KGHSH and CDR2 LQKENI come from the germline V gene. This CDR3 spans 15 amino acids. Trimming took 3 bases from V and 1 from J; bases not matched to a gene: 1. CDR3 region: CASSPGTGGTDTQYF. CDR3 in DNA: TGTGCCAGCTCACCGGGGACAGGGGGCACAGATACGCAGTATTTT.

This chain joins TRBV15 and TRBJ1-1, with 12 bases lining up with TRBD1. Germline V gives CDR1 LNHNV, CDR2 YYDKDF (reference sequence). The trim removed 2 bases at V and 11 bases at J, leaving 18 bases unmatched. The CDR3 extends over 18 amino acids. The CDR3 is CATSRNGDRGPKSRVAFF. The DNA of the CDR3 is TGTGCCACCAGCAGAAACGGGGACAGGGGGCCAAAAAGTCGGGTTGCTTTCTTT.

The chain combines TRBV6-1 with TRBJ2-5; D gene ambiguous. Per the germline V gene, CDR1 is MNHNS and CDR2 is SASEGT. CDR3 length: 14 residues. V lost 4 bases and J lost 1, with 10 bases in between. The CDR3 is CASSVTATQETQYF. The CDR3 nucleotides read TGTGCCAGCAGTGTAACAGCTACCCAAGAGACCCAGTACTTC.

This chain links TRBV5-4 with TRBJ2-1; D is possibly TRBD2 (5 bases). V shed 3 bases and J shed 0 bases, with 10 bases lying between them. Germline V lookup: CDR1 SGHNT, CDR2 YYREEE (reference sequence). CDR3 length: 15 residues. As DNA, the CDR3 is TGTGCCAGCAGCTCCGACGCGGGCTCCTACAATGAGCAGTTCTTC. Translation gives CASSSDAGSYNEQFF.

The rearrangement joins TRBV11-2 to TRBJ2-7; TRBD2 is a possible D gene (6 bases). The CDR3 has 14 residues. The germline gives CDR1 SGHAT, CDR2 FQNNGV. V shed 1 base and J shed 3 bases, with 10 bases lying between them. The CDR3 nucleotides read TGTGCCAGCAGCTTAGGGGGGGTAGGCTACGAGCAGTACTTC. This codes for CASSLGGVGYEQYF.

This sequence joins TRBV21-1 and TRBJ1-2. TRBV21-1 is shown as a pseudogene. CDR3 length: 12 residues. This CDR3 is CASSKLGGGYTF. CDR3 sequence (DNA): TGTGCCAGCAGCAAACTCGGGGGAGGCTACACCTTC.

The chain is built from TRBV10-2 and TRBJ2-1; D possibly corresponds to TRBD2 (5 bases). V was cut by 7 bases and J by 7 bases, with 14 bases left in between. CDR3 size: 13 residues. Germline-derived CDR1 and CDR2 are WSHSY and SAAADI. The CDR3 loop is CASIGLSGNEQFF. The CDR3 DNA sequence: TGCGCCAGCATAGGACTGTCGGGGAATGAGCAGTTCTTC.

This rearrangement joins TRBV6-1 to TRBJ2-3; D gene uncertain. This CDR3 region has 11 residues. V dropped 3 bases and J dropped 7 bases, with 5 bases sitting between them. Germline-derived CDR1 and CDR2 are MNHNS and SASEGT. CDR3 DNA sequence: TGTGCCAGCAGTGAGAGATATACGCAGTATTTT. The encoded protein is CASSERYTQYF.

J is TRBJ2-1 and V is TRBV12-2; the listed D gene, TRBD1, was not tested against the DNA. TRBV12-2 is given as a pseudogene. The CDR3 runs to 17 residues. The CDR3 DNA reads as TGTGCAAGTCGCTTAGCAAACAGGGCGAGATCCTACAATGAGCAGTTCTTC. Encoded protein: CASRLANRARSYNEQFF.